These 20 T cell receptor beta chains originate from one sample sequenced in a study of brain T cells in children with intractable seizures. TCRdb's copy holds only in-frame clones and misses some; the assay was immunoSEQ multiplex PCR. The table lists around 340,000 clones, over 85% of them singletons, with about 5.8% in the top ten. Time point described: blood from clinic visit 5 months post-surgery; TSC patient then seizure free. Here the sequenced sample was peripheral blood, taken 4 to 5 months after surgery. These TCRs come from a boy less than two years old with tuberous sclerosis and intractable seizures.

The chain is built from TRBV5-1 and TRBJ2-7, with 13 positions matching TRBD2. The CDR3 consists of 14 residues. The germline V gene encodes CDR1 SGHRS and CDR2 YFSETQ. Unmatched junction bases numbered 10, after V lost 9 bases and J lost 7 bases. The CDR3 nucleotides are TGCGCCAACACCGGGACTAGCGGGGCTAAAGAGCAGTACTTC. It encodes CANTGTSGAKEQYF.

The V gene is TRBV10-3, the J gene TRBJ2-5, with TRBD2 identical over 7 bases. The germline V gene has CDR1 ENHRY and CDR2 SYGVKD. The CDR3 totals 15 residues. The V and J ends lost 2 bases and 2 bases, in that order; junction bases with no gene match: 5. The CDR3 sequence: CAISEREAGQETQYF. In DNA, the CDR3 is TGTGCCATCAGTGAGAGGGAAGCGGGGCAAGAGACCCAGTACTTC.

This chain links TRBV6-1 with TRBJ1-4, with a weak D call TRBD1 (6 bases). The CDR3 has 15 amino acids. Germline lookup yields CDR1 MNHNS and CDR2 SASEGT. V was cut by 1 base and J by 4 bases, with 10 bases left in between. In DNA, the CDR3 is TGTGCCAGCAGTGAAGGAGGGGGGATTAATGAAAAACTGTTTTTT. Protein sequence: CASSEGGGINEKLFF.

As DNA, the CDR3 is TGTGCCAGCAGCTGGGGGGACACTTACGAGCAGTACTTC. It is translated as CASSWGDTYEQYF. The genes are TRBV7-9 and TRBJ2-7; D is perhaps TRBD1 or TRBD2 (6 bases each). CDR3 length: 13 residues. The V end lost 4 bases, the J end lost 4 bases, and 11 bases lay between the germline ends. Germline V gene lookup returns CDR1 SEHNR and CDR2 FQNEAQ (reference sequence).

The CDR3 nucleotides read TGCAGCGTTGACGGGTCCAGGGCCCATGAGTGGGAGCAGTTCTTC. This sequence encodes CSVDGSRAHEWEQFF. The V and J genes are TRBV29-1 and TRBJ2-1; maybe TRBD1 (5 bases). The CDR3 is 15 residues long. V lost 3 bases and J 10 bases, leaving 22 bases between the germline ends. From germline, CDR1 is SQVTM and CDR2 ANQGSEA.

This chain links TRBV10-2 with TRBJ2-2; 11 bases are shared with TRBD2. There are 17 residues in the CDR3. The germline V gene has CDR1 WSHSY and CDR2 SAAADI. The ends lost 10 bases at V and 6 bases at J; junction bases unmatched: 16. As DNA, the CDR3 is TGCGCCACCACTTCCGGGACTAGCGGAGTTGGGCCCGGGGAGCTGTTTTTT. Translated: CATTSGTSGVGPGELFF.

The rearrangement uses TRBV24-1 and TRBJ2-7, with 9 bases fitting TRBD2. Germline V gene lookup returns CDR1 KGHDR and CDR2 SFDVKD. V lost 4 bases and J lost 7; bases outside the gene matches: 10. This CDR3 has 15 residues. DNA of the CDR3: TGTGCCACCAGTGACCATAGCGGGAGTCCTGGGGAGCAGTACTTC. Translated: CATSDHSGSPGEQYF.

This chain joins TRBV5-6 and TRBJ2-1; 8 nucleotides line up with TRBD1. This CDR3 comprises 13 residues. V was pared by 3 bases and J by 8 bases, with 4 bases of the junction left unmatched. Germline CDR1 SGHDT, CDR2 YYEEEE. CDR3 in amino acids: CASSYPDRDEQFF. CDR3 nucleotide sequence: TGTGCCAGCAGCTACCCGGACAGGGATGAGCAGTTCTTC.

The CDR3 spells CATSRDRGGFEEAFF. The CDR3 bases are TGTGCCACCAGCAGAGATAGGGGGGGTTTCGAAGAGGCTTTCTTT. The chain joins TRBV15 to TRBJ1-1; TRBD1 might be the D (6 bases). The V end lost 0 bases, the J end lost 11 bases, and 19 bases lay between the germline ends. Germline CDR1 LNHNV, CDR2 YYDKDF (reference sequence). The CDR3 loop spans 15 amino acids.

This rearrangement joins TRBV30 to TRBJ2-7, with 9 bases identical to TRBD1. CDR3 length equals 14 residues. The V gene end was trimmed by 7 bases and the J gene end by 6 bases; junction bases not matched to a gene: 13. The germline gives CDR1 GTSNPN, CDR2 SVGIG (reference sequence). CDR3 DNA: TGTGCCTCGTTTGCCGGGACAGGGAACACCGAGCAGTACTTC. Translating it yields CASFAGTGNTEQYF.

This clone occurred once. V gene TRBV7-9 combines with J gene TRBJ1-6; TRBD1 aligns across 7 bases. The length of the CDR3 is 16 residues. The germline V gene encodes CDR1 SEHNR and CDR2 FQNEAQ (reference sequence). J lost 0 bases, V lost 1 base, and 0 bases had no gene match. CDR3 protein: CASSLGQGSYNSPLHF. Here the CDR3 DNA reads TGTGCCAGCAGCTTAGGACAGGGCTCCTATAATTCACCCCTCCACTTT.

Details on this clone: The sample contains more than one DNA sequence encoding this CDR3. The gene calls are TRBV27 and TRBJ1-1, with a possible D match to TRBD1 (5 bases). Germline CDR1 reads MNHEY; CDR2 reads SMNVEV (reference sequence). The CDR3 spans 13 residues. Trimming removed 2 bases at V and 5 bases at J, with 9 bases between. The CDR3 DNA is TGTGCCAGCAGTTTAGGGGGACTAACTGAAGCTTTCTTT. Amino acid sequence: CASSLGGLTEAFF.

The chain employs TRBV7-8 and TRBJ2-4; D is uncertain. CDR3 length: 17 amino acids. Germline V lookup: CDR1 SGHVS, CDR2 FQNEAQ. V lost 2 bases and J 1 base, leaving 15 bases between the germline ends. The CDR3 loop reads CASSLWWKPRAKNIQYF. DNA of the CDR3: TGTGCCAGCAGCTTATGGTGGAAACCTAGGGCCAAAAACATTCAGTACTTC.

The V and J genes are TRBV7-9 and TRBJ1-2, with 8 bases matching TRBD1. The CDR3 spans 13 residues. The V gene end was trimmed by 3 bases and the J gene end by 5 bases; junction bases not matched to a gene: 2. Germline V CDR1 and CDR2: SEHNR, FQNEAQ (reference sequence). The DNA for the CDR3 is TGTGCCAGCAGCTTTCAGGGGGCGTATGGCTACACCTTC. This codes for CASSFQGAYGYTF.

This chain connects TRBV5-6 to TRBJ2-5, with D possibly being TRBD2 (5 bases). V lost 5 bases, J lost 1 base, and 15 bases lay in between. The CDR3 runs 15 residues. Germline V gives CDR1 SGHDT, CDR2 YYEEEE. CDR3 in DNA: TGTGCCAGCAGAACCGGCCCGGGATCCCAAGAGACCCAGTACTTC. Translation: CASRTGPGSQETQYF.

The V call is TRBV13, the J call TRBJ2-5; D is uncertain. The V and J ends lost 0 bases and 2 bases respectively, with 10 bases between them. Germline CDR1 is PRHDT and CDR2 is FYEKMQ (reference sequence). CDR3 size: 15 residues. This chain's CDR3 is CASSLGLLPQETQYF. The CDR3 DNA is TGTGCCAGCAGCTTAGGCCTCCTCCCACAAGAGACCCAGTACTTC. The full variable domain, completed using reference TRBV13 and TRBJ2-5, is AAGVIQSPRHLIKEKRETATLKCYPIPRHDTVYWYQQGPGQDPQFLISFYEKMQSDKGSIPDRFSAQQFSDYHSELNMSSLELGDSALYFCASSLGLLPQETQYFGPGTRLLVL.

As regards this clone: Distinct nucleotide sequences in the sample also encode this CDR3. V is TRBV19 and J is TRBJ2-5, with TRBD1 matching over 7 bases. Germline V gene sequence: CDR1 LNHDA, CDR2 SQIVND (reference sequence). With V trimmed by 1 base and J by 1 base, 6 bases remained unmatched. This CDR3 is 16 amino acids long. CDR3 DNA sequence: TGTGCCAGTAGTATAGGGGCAGGGGGACCCCAAGAGACCCAGTACTTC. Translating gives CASSIGAGGPQETQYF. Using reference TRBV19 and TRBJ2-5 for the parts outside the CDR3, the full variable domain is DGGITQSPKYLFRKEGQNVTLSCEQNLNHDAMYWYRQDPGQGLRLIYYSQIVNDFQKGDIAEGYSVSREKKESFPLTVTSAQKNPTAFYLCASSIGAGGPQETQYFGPGTRLLVL.

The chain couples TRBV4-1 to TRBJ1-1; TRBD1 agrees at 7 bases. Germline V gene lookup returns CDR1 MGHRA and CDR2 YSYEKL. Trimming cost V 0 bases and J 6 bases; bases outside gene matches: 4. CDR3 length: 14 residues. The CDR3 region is CASSQEQGRAEAFF. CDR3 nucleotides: TGCGCCAGCAGCCAAGAACAGGGGCGGGCTGAAGCTTTCTTT.

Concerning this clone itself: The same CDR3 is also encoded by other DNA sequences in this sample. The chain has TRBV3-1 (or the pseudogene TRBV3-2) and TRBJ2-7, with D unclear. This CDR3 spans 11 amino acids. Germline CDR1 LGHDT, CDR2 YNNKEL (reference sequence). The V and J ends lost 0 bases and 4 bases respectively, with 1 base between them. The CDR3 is CASSQDYEQYF. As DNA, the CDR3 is TGTGCCAGCAGCCAAGATTACGAGCAGTACTTC.

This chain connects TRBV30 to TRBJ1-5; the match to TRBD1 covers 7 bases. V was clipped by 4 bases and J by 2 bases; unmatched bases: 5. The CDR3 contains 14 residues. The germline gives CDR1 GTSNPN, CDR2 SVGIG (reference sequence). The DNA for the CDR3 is TGTGCCTGGACAACAGGGGCTGGCAATCAGCCCCAGCATTTT. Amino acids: CAWTTGAGNQPQHF.